The 6 T cell receptor beta chains listed next were all sequenced from one sample in a study of shared clonotypes between healthy human individuals. Clones were sequenced by immunoSEQ multiplex PCR, and TCRdb holds only the in-frame ones, with some missing. In the table there are about 300,000 clones, 74% of which are singletons. The sample comprised memory CD4+ T cells sorted from blood. Subset given: CD45RA-negative fraction. The receptor source for this set is a man aged 25 to 40 in good health.

This chain links TRBV11-1 with TRBJ2-5; TRBD1 agrees at 9 bases. The tail of the sequence fits TRBJ2-7 better, so the J call may be wrong. Germline CDR1 SGHAT, CDR2 FQDESV (reference sequence). CDR3 length: 14 amino acids. The CDR3 DNA reads as TGTGCCAGCAGCTTCGCCGGGACAGGGATCGAGCAGTACTTC. Translating gives CASSFAGTGIEQYF.

A single count supports this clone. The chain is built from TRBV5-1 and TRBJ2-3; no clear D. The CDR3 runs 12 residues. Trimming cost V 1 base and J 5 bases, with 5 bases left between them. Germline CDR1 SGHRS, CDR2 YFSETQ. CDR3 sequence reads: CASSLSGDTQYF. For the CDR3, the DNA is TGCGCCAGCAGCTTGTCAGGAGATACGCAGTATTTT.

The gene calls are TRBV6-5 and TRBJ1-2; 7 positions agree with TRBD1. Germline loops: CDR1 MNHEY, CDR2 SVGAGI. V dropped 6 bases and J dropped 6; count of bases not matched to a gene: 7. The CDR3 runs to 13 residues. Here the CDR3 reads CASSLGQDHGYTF. The CDR3 coding sequence is TGTGCCAGCAGCCTAGGACAGGACCATGGCTACACCTTC.

In its sample, this clone was seen a few times. V gene TRBV7-2 combines with J gene TRBJ2-1; D remains unclear. V dropped 5 bases and J dropped 2 bases, with 16 bases sitting between them. Germline CDR1 SGHTA, CDR2 FQGNSA. The length of the CDR3 is 16 residues. Here the CDR3 reads CASSHPLGGTYNEQFF. In DNA, the CDR3 is TGTGCCAGCAGCCATCCTCTAGGCGGAACCTACAATGAGCAGTTCTTC.

The gene calls are TRBV11-3 and TRBJ1-4; maybe TRBD1 (5 bases). Trimming left V 5 bases short and J 8 bases short, with 12 bases between. This CDR3 contains 13 residues. The germline V gene has CDR1 SGHNT and CDR2 YENEEA. The CDR3: CASSPGDEEKLFF. In DNA form, the CDR3 reads TGTGCCAGCAGCCCTGGGGACGAGGAAAAACTGTTTTTT.

The rearrangement links TRBV5-1 to TRBJ2-3; the D gene is possibly TRBD2 (6 bases). Trimming removed 3 bases at V and 5 bases at J, with 13 bases between. CDR3 size: 14 residues. Germline V CDR1 and CDR2: SGHRS, YFSETQ. CDR3 loop: CASSWGSGLDTQYF. The CDR3 DNA follows: TGCGCCAGCAGCTGGGGGAGCGGGCTAGATACGCAGTATTTT. Full variable domain (missing parts from reference TRBV5-1 and TRBJ2-3): KAGVTQTPRYLIKTRGQQVTLSCSPISGHRSVSWYQQTPGQGLQFLFEYFSETQRNKGNFPGRFSGRQFSNSRSEMNVSTLELGDSALYLCASSWGSGLDTQYFGPGTRLTVL.